These 19 T cell receptor beta chains originate from one sample sequenced in a study of low-dose radiotherapy and immunotherapy resistance in tumors. With TRAV- and TRBV-specific primers, first-strand cDNA was made, covering the alpha and beta chains. The authors amplified TCRs for around 20 PCR cycles with a constant-region primer and a V-primer adapter. Using its own MiXCR run on the reads, TCRdb lists one record per CDR3 protein. The data hold about 60,000 distinct CDR3 sequences, with under 30% observed a single time. This sample's time point: before trial treatment. The sequencing used PBMCs, collected before treatment. These receptors all come from a male donor with prostate cancer.

Of note for this clonotype: Without the conserved terminal phenylalanine or tryptophan, this CDR3 likely stems from a read error. The chain has TRBV6-2 or TRBV6-3 and TRBJ1-5, with D hard to call. The germline CDR1 and CDR2 sequences are MNHEY and SVGEGT. The CDR3 has 15 amino acids. The CDR3 sequence is CASSTGRNGKQPQHS. The CDR3 DNA sequence: TGTGCCAGCAGTACCGGGCGTAATGGCAAGCAGCCCCAGCATTCT.

A remark on this clonotype: The conserved final phenylalanine or tryptophan is absent from the CDR3, which likely points to a read error. V is TRBV5-1 and J is TRBJ2-7; 8 bases align to TRBD2. There are 14 residues in the CDR3. Germline V gene sequence: CDR1 SGHRS, CDR2 YFSETQ. The V segment lost 5 bases and the J segment 3 bases; nucleotides outside the gene matches: 7. The CDR3 is CASRPTSESYEQYY. The CDR3, as DNA: TGCGCCAGCAGGCCGACTAGCGAGAGCTACGAGCAGTACTAC.

This clonotype was recorded many times. The chain is built from TRBV21-1 and TRBJ2-2; TRBD1, the table's D call, was not compared with the DNA. TRBV21-1 is deemed a pseudogene. The CDR3 totals 18 residues. CDR3: CASSKQSSGGPNTGELFF. In DNA form, the CDR3 reads TGTGCCAGCAGCAAACAGTCTTCGGGGGGCCCGAACACCGGGGAGCTGTTTTTT.

Points on this clonotype: This could be a read error, since a much larger clone is one nucleotide away. This chain uses TRBV24-1 with TRBJ2-1; TRBD2 agrees at 9 bases. Germline V gene data show CDR1 as KGHDR and CDR2 as SFDVKD. The CDR3 is made up of 16 amino acids. The trim removed 2 bases at V and 5 bases at J, leaving 6 bases unmatched. CDR3 in DNA: TGTGCCACCAGTGATTCCTGGCGGGAGGGGGACAATGAGCAGTTCTTC. Protein product: CATSDSWREGDNEQFF.

About this clonotype: This sequence may be a read error, since a much larger clone differs from it by one base. The chain joins TRBV7-9 to TRBJ1-6; D perhaps matches TRBD1 (5 bases). Germline CDR1 is SEHNR and CDR2 is FQNEAQ (reference sequence). The CDR3 covers 12 residues. V was pared by 7 bases and J by 7 bases, with 8 bases between. In DNA, the CDR3 is TGTGCCAGCAACAGGAGGAATTCACCCCTCCACTTT. Translated: CASNRRNSPLHF.

A note on this clonotype: This likely stems from a read error, as it lies one base from a far larger clone. The V and J genes are TRBV11-1 and TRBJ2-7, with D unresolved. The CDR3 loop spans 13 amino acids. CDR1 and CDR2 (germline): SGHAT, FQDESV (reference sequence). CDR3 DNA sequence: TGTGCCGGCAGCTTAGAGAGCTCCTACGAGCAGTACTTC. It translates to CAGSLESSYEQYF.

This clonotype was counted at least ten times. The rearrangement joins TRBV4-1 to TRBJ2-1, with TRBD1 identical over 8 bases. V was pared by 2 bases and J by 9 bases, with 9 bases of the junction left unmatched. The CDR3 length is 15 residues. Germline CDR1 MGHRA, CDR2 YSYEKL. This CDR3 is CASSQRTGWELEQFF. The CDR3 DNA is TGCGCCAGCAGCCAAAGGACAGGGTGGGAGCTTGAGCAGTTCTTC.

The V call is TRBV20-1, the J call TRBJ2-7; D is unresolved. V shed 3 bases and J shed 1 base, with 4 bases lying between them. CDR1 and CDR2 (germline): DFQATT, SNEGSKA (reference sequence). The CDR3 loop spans 11 amino acids. The CDR3 coding sequence is TGCAGTGCTAGGGAATCCTACGAGCAGTACTTC. Its protein product is CSARESYEQYF.

This clonotype was seen at least ten times. The chain links TRBV3-1 to TRBJ2-1; 12 bases match TRBD2. CDR1 is LGHDT and CDR2 is YNNKEL in the germline V gene (reference sequence). V lost 1 base to trimming and J lost 4 bases; unmatched junction nucleotides: 2. The CDR3 runs to 16 residues. For the CDR3, the DNA is TGTGCCAGCAGCCAAGGGACTAGCGGGGCATACAATGAGCAGTTCTTC. The encoded protein is CASSQGTSGAYNEQFF.

CDR3 in DNA: TGTGCCAGCAGCCAAGCCCTGGGACAGGACCAAGAGACCCAGTACTTC. Translating gives CASSQALGQDQETQYF. This chain links TRBV4-2 with TRBJ2-5, with 8 nucleotides matching TRBD1. CDR3 length equals 16 residues. In germline, CDR1 is LGHNA, CDR2 YNFKEQ. V gave up 1 base and J gave up 0 bases; unmatched junction bases: 4.

This clonotype was picked up one time. This chain connects TRBV6-1 to TRBJ2-1; the D gene could be TRBD1 or TRBD2 (5 bases each). Germline CDR1 and CDR2: MNHNS and SASEGT. The CDR3 contains 14 residues. V lost 4 bases to trimming and J lost 4 bases, with 11 bases between them. The CDR3 region is CASSGGAPYNEQFF. CDR3 nucleotides: TGTGCCAGCAGTGGAGGGGCGCCGTACAATGAGCAGTTCTTC.

This clonotype was observed at least ten times. The CDR3 nucleotides read TGTGCCAGCATGACGGGTGGTGGGAATAATTCACCCCTCCACTTT. It is translated as CASMTGGGNNSPLHF. The chain links TRBV7-9 to TRBJ1-6; the D is unclear. The CDR3 has 15 amino acids. Trimming removed 7 bases at V and 5 bases at J, with 15 bases between. Germline CDR1 reads SEHNR; CDR2 reads FQNEAQ (reference sequence).

This clonotype was seen many times. The chain's CDR3 is CAWITDRARGHEQYF. CDR3 nucleotide sequence: TGTGCCTGGATCACGGATCGGGCCCGAGGGCACGAGCAGTACTTC. The rearrangement joins TRBV30 to TRBJ2-7, with D perhaps TRBD2 (5 bases). Germline CDR1 GTSNPN, CDR2 SVGIG (reference sequence). This CDR3 has 15 amino acids. Trimming pared 4 bases from V and 5 bases from J, leaving 21 bases between.

In its sample, this clonotype was seen many times. The V and J genes are TRBV4-1 and TRBJ2-2; 8 bases fit TRBD2. J was trimmed by 7 bases and V by 1 base; bases with no gene match: 11. Germline V gene lookup returns CDR1 MGHRA and CDR2 YSYEKL. This CDR3 is built from 17 residues. CDR3 residues: CASSQADGRAFGGELFF. The CDR3, as DNA: TGCGCCAGCAGCCAAGCCGACGGGAGGGCCTTTGGCGGGGAGCTGTTTTTT.

This clonotype has a count of ten or more. The chain carries TRBV28 and TRBJ2-1; D not certain. CDR1 and CDR2 from the germline V gene are MDHEN and SYDVKM. This CDR3 region has 12 residues. The V end was cut by 7 bases, the J end by 9 bases, with 13 bases between. The DNA for the CDR3 is TGTGCCAGCACCGTTGGGAAATCTGAGCAGTTCTTC. Encoded protein: CASTVGKSEQFF.

J is TRBJ2-5 and V is TRBV7-2; 8 bases map to TRBD1. V lost 2 bases to trimming and J lost 4 bases; unmatched junction nucleotides: 3. This CDR3 is 14 amino acids long. The germline CDR1 and CDR2 sequences are SGHTA and FQGNSA. The DNA for the CDR3 is TGTGCCAGCAGCTTAAGAGACAGGGGAGAGACCCAGTACTTC. Translation gives CASSLRDRGETQYF. Combining the CDR3 with reference TRBV7-2 and TRBJ2-5 gives the whole variable domain GAGVSQSPSNKVTEKGKDVELRCDPISGHTALYWYRQSLGQGLEFLIYFQGNSAPDKSGLPSDRFSAERTGGSVSTLTIQRTQQEDSAVYLCASSLRDRGETQYFGPGTRLLVL.

About this clonotype: An end of the junction does not agree with germline; a read error may underlie this. This sequence joins TRBV15 and TRBJ1-6; weak D call: TRBD1 (6 bases). The CDR3 covers 16 residues. CDR1 is LNHNV and CDR2 is YYDKDF in the germline V gene (reference sequence). CDR3 coding DNA: TGTGCCACCAGAAGAGGGGGAGAGGCCTATAATTCACCCCTCCACTTT. Translating it yields CATRRGGEAYNSPLHF.

This clonotype was recorded many times. This chain links TRBV20-1 with TRBJ2-1; 9 positions match TRBD1. This CDR3 spans 13 amino acids. Germline V gene data show CDR1 as DFQATT and CDR2 as SNEGSKA (reference sequence). The V and J ends lost 3 bases and 9 bases, in that order; junction bases with no gene match: 6. The CDR3 sequence is CSASRQGGGEQFF. CDR3 DNA sequence: TGCAGTGCTAGCAGACAGGGGGGAGGTGAGCAGTTCTTC.

Ten or more counts support this clonotype. The chain combines TRBV10-2 with TRBJ1-4; the D gene is possibly TRBD1 (5 bases). Trimming left V 1 base short and J 4 bases short, with 7 bases between. Germline assignment: CDR1 WSHSY and CDR2 SAAADI. CDR3 length: 14 amino acids. The DNA of the CDR3 is TGCGCCAGCAGTGAGTGGGACTATAATGAAAAACTGTTTTTT. This sequence encodes CASSEWDYNEKLFF.